These T cell receptor beta chains were read from a single sample in a study of T-cell memory formation after mild COVID-19. TCRdb passed the 5' RACE reads through MiXCR, listing each CDR3 protein once. The top ten hold 9.5% to 12% of the sample, which has around 200,000 distinct CDR3 sequences, around 25% seen once. The sequenced material came from PBMCs or a T cell subset sorted from them (not recorded which). These TCRs come from an adult woman who had mild COVID-19 (a few samples of this study predate the infection). Cell type and time point are not known. Each CDR3 is given without its conserved first and last residue.

CDR3 protein	V gene	J gene
ASSRSGQGGHGELF	TRBV3-1	TRBJ2-2
ASSLNSGGTEAF	TRBV7-3	TRBJ1-1
SAAGGPQETQY	TRBV20-1	TRBJ2-5
ASSLAAGAGNTEAF	TRBV12-3/TRBV12-4	TRBJ1-1
ASSLAGGVWNEQF	TRBV12-3/TRBV12-4	TRBJ2-1
SLSGSTDTQY	TRBV20-1	TRBJ2-3
ASSQDLGLGYNEQF	TRBV4-1	TRBJ2-1
SVGFGGAGGREQY	TRBV29-1	TRBJ2-7
ASSGAGWVPDTQY	TRBV6-6	TRBJ2-3
ASSYSTLIQETQY	TRBV6-5	TRBJ2-5
ASSVGQVITDTQY	TRBV9	TRBJ2-3
SAPAGGPYEQF	TRBV20-1	TRBJ2-1
ASSDDGTANEKLF	TRBV25-1	TRBJ1-4
ASSPFSGEQF	TRBV3-1	TRBJ2-1
ASREDTSTDTQY	TRBV2	TRBJ2-3
ASTAQTGDTQY	TRBV18	TRBJ2-3
ASSRRGGGNQPQH	TRBV7-2	TRBJ1-5
ASSYSPPLAGVETQY	TRBV6-5	TRBJ2-5
ASSPSPGQGLNTEAF	TRBV13	TRBJ1-1
SVGRGVAGDYNEQF	TRBV20-1	TRBJ2-1
SVEGGQSYGYT	TRBV29-1	TRBJ1-2
SVNSGRGADTQY	TRBV29-1	TRBJ2-3
ASRGTVNTEAF	TRBV2	TRBJ1-1
AGELQGRGYT	TRBV6-1	TRBJ1-2
ASRGIAGTGANVLT	TRBV4-1	TRBJ2-6
ASSRMGQY	TRBV5-1	TRBJ2-5
ASSYGGHRSPEAF	TRBV6-5	TRBJ1-1
ASSFWTGHSYEQY	TRBV12-3/TRBV12-4	TRBJ2-7
ASSPLAGVNTGELF	TRBV12-3/TRBV12-4	TRBJ2-2
ASSLGLTSGTG	TRBV11-2	TRBJ2-3
ASSHTVAGPRGDTQY	TRBV3-1	TRBJ2-3
ASSALMDRNTEAF	TRBV9	TRBJ1-1
ASSLAGSRADTQY	TRBV7-9	TRBJ2-3
ASSQDFSRTFGRGNEQF	TRBV4-3	TRBJ2-1
ASARVAGRQETQY	TRBV7-2	TRBJ2-5
ASSQGARGSNEQF	TRBV7-3	TRBJ2-1
ASSFRTSGRWDTQY	TRBV5-6	TRBJ2-3
ASSPTSYEQF	TRBV6-2/TRBV6-3	TRBJ2-1
ASSRAGLAGGPRHTDTQY	TRBV7-2	TRBJ2-3
ASSLDGTSGRREQF	TRBV27	TRBJ2-1
ASSPFTSGASNEQF	TRBV19	TRBJ2-1
ASSDYKGSGGYT	TRBV6-4	TRBJ1-2
ASSQLGKAYNSPLH	TRBV23-1	TRBJ1-6
ASTGMDTQY	TRBV2	TRBJ2-3